The 8 T cell receptor beta chains presented below share a single source sample, sequenced in a study of control samples from healthy donors and cancer patients. Method: immunoSEQ multiplex PCR; TCRdb's copy keeps in-frame clones and lacks some. The repertoire has about 190,000 clones, roughly nine tenths of them found once; the top ten carry approximately 2%. Sample: blood. The receptors derive from a man between 25 and 39 years old in good health.

The chain carries TRBV11-1 and TRBJ2-7, with 7 bases identical to TRBD1. CDR1 and CDR2 from the germline V gene are SGHAT and FQDESV (reference sequence). The CDR3 loop spans 15 amino acids. With 7 bases clipped from V and 4 bases from J, the junction kept 13 bases outside the gene matches. As DNA, the CDR3 is TGTGCCAGCATTATTCCCGGGACAGATGTTTACGAGCAGTACTTC. Its protein product is CASIIPGTDVYEQYF.

Only one count was recorded for this clone. The CDR3 loop is CAWSVRRGTDTQYF. CDR3 coding DNA: TGTGCCTGGAGTGTTCGGAGGGGCACAGATACGCAGTATTTT. V is TRBV30 and J is TRBJ2-3, with D tentatively TRBD2 (6 bases). This CDR3 comprises 14 residues. Trimming removed 0 bases at V and 1 base at J, with 8 bases between. CDR1 is GTSNPN, CDR2 SVGIG, per germline (reference sequence).

This sequence joins TRBV19 and TRBJ1-4; D unclear. Germline CDR1 is LNHDA and CDR2 is SQIVND (reference sequence). V was cut by 7 bases and J by 8 bases, with 8 bases left in between. The CDR3 runs to 11 residues. The chain's CDR3 is CASTGSEKLFF. DNA for the CDR3: TGTGCCAGTACGGGGAGCGAAAAACTGTTTTTT. The variable domain in full, completed from reference TRBV19 and TRBJ1-4, reads DGGITQSPKYLFRKEGQNVTLSCEQNLNHDAMYWYRQDPGQGLRLIYYSQIVNDFQKGDIAEGYSVSREKKESFPLTVTSAQKNPTAFYLCASTGSEKLFFGSGTQLSVL.

The chain joins TRBV12-3 or TRBV12-4 to TRBJ1-1, with D uncertain. V lost 4 bases, J lost 3 bases, and 9 bases lay in between. The CDR3 sequence is 13 residues long. DNA of the CDR3: TGTGCCAGCAGTTACTTGGCAGACACTGAAGCTTTCTTT. Translating it yields CASSYLADTEAFF.

The CDR3 loop is CASSPREGVRTYEQYF. The CDR3 DNA sequence: TGTGCCAGCAGTCCTAGAGAGGGGGTACGTACCTACGAGCAGTACTTC. V is TRBV27 and J is TRBJ2-7, with D perhaps TRBD1 (6 bases). The CDR3 extends over 16 amino acids. Looked up from germline, CDR1 is MNHEY and CDR2 is SMNVEV (reference sequence). The ends were cut back, 5 bases at V and 2 bases at J, with 19 bases in the middle.

The chain uses TRBV4-2 and TRBJ1-1; a possible D gene is TRBD1 (5 bases). Germline CDR1 reads LGHNA; CDR2 reads YNFKEQ. The V end lost 0 bases, the J end lost 1 base, and 15 bases lay between the germline ends. This CDR3 spans 17 amino acids. CDR3 sequence: CASSQDWGWRANTEAFF. CDR3 DNA: TGTGCCAGCAGCCAAGATTGGGGCTGGCGGGCGAACACTGAAGCTTTCTTT.

The gene calls are TRBV5-5 and TRBJ1-4; 7 bases match TRBD1. Looked up from germline, CDR1 is SGHKS and CDR2 is YYEKEE (reference sequence). CDR3 length: 16 amino acids. V trimming: 2 bases; J trimming: 8 bases; junction bases outside the gene matches: 12. The CDR3 bases are TGTGCCAGCAGCTTATCCCCAGGGGGGCTAAAGGAAAAACTGTTTTTT. It encodes CASSLSPGGLKEKLFF.

The CDR3 is CASSFSPRGSNEQYF. The CDR3 region has the DNA TGTGCCAGCAGTTTCTCTCCCCGAGGGTCCAACGAGCAGTACTTC. V usage is TRBV27 and J usage is TRBJ2-7; D possibly corresponds to TRBD2 (5 bases). The CDR3 has 15 residues. Germline assignment: CDR1 MNHEY and CDR2 SMNVEV (reference sequence). The V and J ends lost 3 bases and 5 bases respectively, with 17 bases between them.